Each of the 11 T cell receptor beta chains below was sequenced from the same sample in a study of immune evolution from preneoplasia to lung adenocarcinoma. Only in-frame clones appear in the TCRdb table, and some are missing; sequencing was by immunoSEQ multiplex PCR. The table lists 11,000 to 15,000 clones, about 85% of them singletons, with approximately 2.9% in the top ten. Sequencing input: FFPE lung adenocarcinoma in situ tissue. These TCRs come from an older donor with lung adenocarcinoma.

V gene TRBV9 combines with J gene TRBJ1-2; no clear D gene. The germline gives CDR1 SGDLS, CDR2 YYNGEE. This CDR3 comprises 16 residues. Trimming took off 2 bases at V and 4 bases at J, with 18 bases between the two ends. DNA of the CDR3: TGTGCCAGCAGCGTGGGTAGTGGCGAGCGACTCTATGGCTACACCTTC. It is translated as CASSVGSGERLYGYTF.

This chain connects TRBV5-1 to TRBJ1-2, with 8 bases that match TRBD1. This CDR3 has 14 residues. V lost 1 base, J lost 6 bases, and 5 bases stayed unmatched. Looked up from germline, CDR1 is SGHRS and CDR2 is YFSETQ. The CDR3 loop is CASSLRPGQDGYTF. The CDR3 coding sequence is TGCGCCAGCAGCTTGAGGCCGGGACAGGATGGCTACACCTTC.

The rearrangement uses TRBV5-1 and TRBJ2-3; 7 bases align to TRBD2. CDR3 length: 14 residues. Trimming removed 0 bases from V and 6 bases from J; junction bases left unmatched: 4. Per the germline V gene, CDR1 is SGHRS and CDR2 is YFSETQ. CDR3 residues: CASSLGGGSDTQYF. As DNA, the CDR3 is TGCGCCAGCAGCTTGGGCGGGGGTTCCGATACGCAGTATTTT.

V gene TRBV5-1 combines with J gene TRBJ2-1, with D perhaps assigned TRBD1 or TRBD2 (5 bases each). The CDR3 extends over 17 amino acids. Germline CDR1 reads SGHRS; CDR2 reads YFSETQ. The V end was cut by 6 bases, the J end by 1 base, with 20 bases between. The CDR3 protein is CASIPTPGTESYNEQFF. The CDR3 region has the DNA TGCGCCAGCATCCCAACCCCTGGGACGGAGTCCTACAATGAGCAGTTCTTC.

As concerns this clone: Other DNA sequences within the sample encode an identical CDR3. V is TRBV7-9 and J is TRBJ1-3; the D is unclear. This CDR3 region has 12 residues. V was trimmed by 5 bases and J by 4 bases, leaving 6 bases between them. Looked up from germline, CDR1 is SEHNR and CDR2 is FQNEAQ (reference sequence). This CDR3 reads CASSPLGNTIYF. As DNA, the CDR3 is TGTGCCAGCAGCCCCCTGGGAAACACCATATATTTT.

This sequence joins TRBV20-1 and TRBJ2-4, with D possibly being TRBD2 (6 bases). Trimming pared 6 bases from V and 11 bases from J, leaving 11 bases between. The CDR3 consists of 10 residues. Germline V gene data show CDR1 as DFQATT and CDR2 as SNEGSKA (reference sequence). CDR3 DNA sequence: TGCAGTGCCCAGACTAGGGTTCAGTACTTC. As protein: CSAQTRVQYF.

This rearrangement joins TRBV6-5 to TRBJ2-1, with 9 bases that match TRBD2. The length of the CDR3 is 14 residues. Trimming cost V 7 bases and J 6 bases; bases outside gene matches: 7. Germline-derived CDR1 and CDR2 are MNHEY and SVGAGI. The CDR3 coding sequence is TGTGCCAGCACTACGGGACTAGCTTCCAATGAGCAGTTCTTC. This sequence encodes CASTTGLASNEQFF.

The chain couples TRBV28 to TRBJ1-1; 11 nucleotides align to TRBD1. V lost 6 bases and J lost 5; bases outside the gene matches: 8. Germline assignment: CDR1 MDHEN and CDR2 SYDVKM. The length of the CDR3 is 15 residues. The CDR3 DNA follows: TGTGCCAGCAGGCAGGACAGGGGGCTTTGGACTGAAGCTTTCTTT. It specifies CASRQDRGLWTEAFF.

The V gene is TRBV6-5, the J gene TRBJ2-7; D possibly corresponds to TRBD2 (5 bases). Germline V gene sequence: CDR1 MNHEY, CDR2 SVGAGI. This CDR3 spans 14 amino acids. The V gene lost 4 bases and the J gene lost 2 bases, with 12 bases spanning the gap. Here the CDR3 reads CASSSDLPPYEQYF. CDR3 nucleotides: TGTGCCAGCAGTTCGGACTTACCCCCCTACGAGCAGTACTTC.

This clone appeared a few times. The rearrangement links TRBV5-6 to TRBJ2-6, with D possibly TRBD2 on 6 matching bases. V was cut by 4 bases and J by 3 bases, with 11 bases left in between. CDR1 and CDR2 (germline): SGHDT, YYEEEE. The CDR3 is 15 residues long. The CDR3: CASSLARVGANVLTF. In nucleotides, the CDR3 is TGTGCCAGCAGCCTAGCGAGGGTTGGGGCCAACGTCCTGACTTTC.

The sample holds one count of this clone. V usage is TRBV7-2 and J usage is TRBJ1-2; D gene uncertain. V was clipped by 1 base and J by 2 bases, with 5 bases between them. The length of the CDR3 is 13 residues. Germline assignment: CDR1 SGHTA and CDR2 FQGNSA. DNA for the CDR3: TGTGCCAGCAGCTTAGGAGCAAACTATGGCTACACCTTC. This translates into CASSLGANYGYTF.